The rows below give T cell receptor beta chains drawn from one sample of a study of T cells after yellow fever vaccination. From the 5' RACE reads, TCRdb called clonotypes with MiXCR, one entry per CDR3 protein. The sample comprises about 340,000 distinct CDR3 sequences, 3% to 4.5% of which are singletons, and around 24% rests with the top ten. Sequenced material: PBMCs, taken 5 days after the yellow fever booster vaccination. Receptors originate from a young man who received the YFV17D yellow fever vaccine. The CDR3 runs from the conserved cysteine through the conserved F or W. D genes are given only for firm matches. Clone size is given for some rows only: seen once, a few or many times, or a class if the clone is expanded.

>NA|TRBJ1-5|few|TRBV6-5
TGTGCCAGCAGTTTGGGTCCTAATAGCAATCAGCCCCAGCATTTT
CASSLGPNSNQPQHF
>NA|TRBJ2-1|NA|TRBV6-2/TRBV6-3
TGTGCCAGCACCCATTACAATGAGCAGTTCTTC
CASTHYNEQFF
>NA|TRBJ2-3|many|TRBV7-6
TGTGCCAGCAGCTTATTACTAGCTTCAGATACGCAGTATTTT
CASSLLLASDTQYF
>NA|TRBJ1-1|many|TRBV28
TGTGCCAGCAGTTCCCCGGGGGAAGGCACTGAAGCTTTCTTT
CASSSPGEGTEAFF
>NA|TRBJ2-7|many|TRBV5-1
TGCGCCAGCAGCCCATACAGGGCCTACGAGCAGTACTTC
CASSPYRAYEQYF
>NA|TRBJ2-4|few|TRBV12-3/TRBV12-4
TGTGCCAGCAGTTTCAGCCCCGGGGCCGAAGCCAAAAACATTCAGTACTTC
CASSFSPGAEAKNIQYF
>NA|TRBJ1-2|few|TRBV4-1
TGCGCCAGCAGCCAAGCGGGCAGCTCCAACTATGGCTACACCTTC
CASSQAGSSNYGYTF
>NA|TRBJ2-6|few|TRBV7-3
TGTGCCAGCAGCTGGGGAGCCGCTGGGGCCAACGTCCTGACTTTC
CASSWGAAGANVLTF
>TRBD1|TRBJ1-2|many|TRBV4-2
TGTGCCAGCAGCCAATTTCCTCGAGGACAGGGCGACTATGGCTACACCTTC
CASSQFPRGQGDYGYTF
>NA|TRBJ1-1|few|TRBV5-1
TGCGCCAGCAGCTCAAAGACAGCGGAGACTGAAGCTTTCTTT
CASSSKTAETEAFF
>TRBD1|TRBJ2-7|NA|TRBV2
TGTGCCAGCAGAGACAGGGGGTTCGAGCAGTACTTC
CASRDRGFEQYF
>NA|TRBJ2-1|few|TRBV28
TGTGCCAGCACCCTCTCCCCCACCCGTGATGAGCAGTTCTTC
CASTLSPTRDEQFF
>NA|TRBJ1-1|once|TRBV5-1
TGCGCCAGCAGCTTGAAGCCAGGGGTGTCTGAAGCTTTCTTT
CASSLKPGVSEAFF
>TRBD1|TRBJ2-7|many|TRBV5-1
TGCGCCAGCAGCTTGGACGCAGGGGGCTACGAGCAGTACTTC
CASSLDAGGYEQYF
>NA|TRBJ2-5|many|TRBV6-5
TGTGCCAGCAGTACACAGGTCGGGCAAGAGACCCAGTACTTC
CASSTQVGQETQYF
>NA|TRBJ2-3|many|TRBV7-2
TGTGCCAGCAGCTTACCACTTGGAGATACGCAGTATTTT
CASSLPLGDTQYF
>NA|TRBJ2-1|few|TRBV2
TGTGCCAGCAGTGAAGGGACGCGGGAGCAGTTCTTC
CASSEGTREQFF
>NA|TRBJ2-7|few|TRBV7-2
TGTGCCAGCAGCTTAACACAGGCTTACTACGAGCAGTACTTC
CASSLTQAYYEQYF
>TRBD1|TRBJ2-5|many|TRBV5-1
TGCGCCAGCAGCATAGGACAGGGGGAGACCCAGTACTTC
CASSIGQGETQYF
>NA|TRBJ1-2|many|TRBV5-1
TGCGCCAGCAGCTTGGTCACAGGAGCTAACTATGGCTACACCTTC
CASSLVTGANYGYTF
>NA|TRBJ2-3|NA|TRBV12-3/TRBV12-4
TGTGCCAGCACTTTTGGCGGGAGCACAGATACGCAGTATTTT
CASTFGGSTDTQYF
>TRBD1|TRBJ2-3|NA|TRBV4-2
TGTGCCAGCAAGATACAGGGGGCCCGCACAGATACGCAGTATTTT
CASKIQGARTDTQYF
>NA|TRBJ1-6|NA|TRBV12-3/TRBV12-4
TGTGCCAGCAGGTCCCCAGGGACCTATAATTCACCCCTCCACTTT
CASRSPGTYNSPLHF
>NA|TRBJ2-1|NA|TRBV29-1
TGCAGCGTCGCACTACCACTGCACCCGCTGCCGGGGGCCGCCTACAATGAGCAGTTCTTC
CSVALPLHPLPGAAYNEQFF
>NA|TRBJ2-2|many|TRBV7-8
NA
CASSFRFIRARGTGELFF
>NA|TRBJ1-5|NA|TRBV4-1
TGCGCCAGCAGCCAAGGGAGCACGACGAGCAATCAGCCCCAGCATTTT
CASSQGSTTSNQPQHF
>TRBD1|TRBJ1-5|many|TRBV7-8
TGTGCCAGCAGCCCCGGGACAGGGGCTAGTTCGGATCAGCCCCAGCATTTT
CASSPGTGASSDQPQHF
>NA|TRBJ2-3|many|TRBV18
TGTGCCAGCTCACTAGGAGGGGGGATTTGGACAGATACGCAGTATTTT
CASSLGGGIWTDTQYF
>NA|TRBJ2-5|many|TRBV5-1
TGCGCCAGCAGCTCTGGACAACCCCAAGAGACCCAGTACTTC
CASSSGQPQETQYF
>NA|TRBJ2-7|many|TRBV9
TGTGCCAGCAGCGGCCTCCTTTACGAGCAGTACTTC
CASSGLLYEQYF
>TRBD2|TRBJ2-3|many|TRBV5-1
TGCGCCAGCAGCTTCGGGACTAGCGGAGGTAGCACAGATACGCAGTATTTT
CASSFGTSGGSTDTQYF
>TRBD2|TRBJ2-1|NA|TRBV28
TGTGCCAGCAGTTCGCAGACTAGCGGGGATAGTTACAATGAGCAGTTCTTC
CASSSQTSGDSYNEQFF
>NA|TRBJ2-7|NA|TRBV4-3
TGCGCCAGCAGCCAAGAAAGCAGGGTGGGACACGAGCAGTACTTC
CASSQESRVGHEQYF
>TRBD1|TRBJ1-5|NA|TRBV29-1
TGCAGCGCAGCGACAGGGTACGATCAGCCCCAGCATTTT
CSAATGYDQPQHF
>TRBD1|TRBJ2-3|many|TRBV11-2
TGTGCCAGCAGCCCCACCCCCGGGACAGGGGACACGCAGTATTTT
CASSPTPGTGDTQYF
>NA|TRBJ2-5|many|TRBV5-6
TGTGCCAGCAGCTTGTTCCACCAAGAGACCCAGTACTTC
CASSLFHQETQYF
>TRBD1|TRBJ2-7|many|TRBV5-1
TGCGCCAGCAGAACGAGGGGGCGCGGGTTCTACGAGCAGTACTTC
CASRTRGRGFYEQYF
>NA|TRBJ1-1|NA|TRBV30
TGTGCCTGGAGTGTACTATGGCCGATCTCTGAAGCTTTCTTT
CAWSVLWPISEAFF
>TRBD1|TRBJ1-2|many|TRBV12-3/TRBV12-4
TGTGCCAGCAGGCGACAGGGGGACGGCTACACCTTC
CASRRQGDGYTF
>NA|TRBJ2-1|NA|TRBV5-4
TGTGCCAGCAGCTTCCAGGAGTACAATGAGCAGTTCTTC
CASSFQEYNEQFF
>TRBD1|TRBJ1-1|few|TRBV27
TGTGCCAGCAGTCCGTGGGGACAGGGGGGGTATGGAGCTTTCTTT
CASSPWGQGGYGAFF
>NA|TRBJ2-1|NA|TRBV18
TGTGCCAGCTCACCACCCTGGGGGTCTAATTCCAATGAGCAGTTCTTC
CASSPPWGSNSNEQFF